The entry below gives a single T cell receptor (beta chain) sequence along with its context. The DNA is omitted, as the CDR3 cannot be located on it reliably, and the CDR3 follows TCRdb's listing. These data come from a study of control samples from healthy donors and cancer patients. Assay used: immunoSEQ multiplex PCR; TCRdb lists only in-frame clones, some missing. The sample holds about 58,000 clones, more than 70% seen once. CDR1 is SGHDT, CDR2 YYEEEE, per germline. The CDR3 is 15 amino acids in total, end residues counted. This rearrangement joins TRBV5-6 to TRBJ2-5. The source is a woman aged 60 to 75 with lung cancer. Sequences were obtained from PBMCs. The CDR3 reads CASSFTVAAQETQYF.